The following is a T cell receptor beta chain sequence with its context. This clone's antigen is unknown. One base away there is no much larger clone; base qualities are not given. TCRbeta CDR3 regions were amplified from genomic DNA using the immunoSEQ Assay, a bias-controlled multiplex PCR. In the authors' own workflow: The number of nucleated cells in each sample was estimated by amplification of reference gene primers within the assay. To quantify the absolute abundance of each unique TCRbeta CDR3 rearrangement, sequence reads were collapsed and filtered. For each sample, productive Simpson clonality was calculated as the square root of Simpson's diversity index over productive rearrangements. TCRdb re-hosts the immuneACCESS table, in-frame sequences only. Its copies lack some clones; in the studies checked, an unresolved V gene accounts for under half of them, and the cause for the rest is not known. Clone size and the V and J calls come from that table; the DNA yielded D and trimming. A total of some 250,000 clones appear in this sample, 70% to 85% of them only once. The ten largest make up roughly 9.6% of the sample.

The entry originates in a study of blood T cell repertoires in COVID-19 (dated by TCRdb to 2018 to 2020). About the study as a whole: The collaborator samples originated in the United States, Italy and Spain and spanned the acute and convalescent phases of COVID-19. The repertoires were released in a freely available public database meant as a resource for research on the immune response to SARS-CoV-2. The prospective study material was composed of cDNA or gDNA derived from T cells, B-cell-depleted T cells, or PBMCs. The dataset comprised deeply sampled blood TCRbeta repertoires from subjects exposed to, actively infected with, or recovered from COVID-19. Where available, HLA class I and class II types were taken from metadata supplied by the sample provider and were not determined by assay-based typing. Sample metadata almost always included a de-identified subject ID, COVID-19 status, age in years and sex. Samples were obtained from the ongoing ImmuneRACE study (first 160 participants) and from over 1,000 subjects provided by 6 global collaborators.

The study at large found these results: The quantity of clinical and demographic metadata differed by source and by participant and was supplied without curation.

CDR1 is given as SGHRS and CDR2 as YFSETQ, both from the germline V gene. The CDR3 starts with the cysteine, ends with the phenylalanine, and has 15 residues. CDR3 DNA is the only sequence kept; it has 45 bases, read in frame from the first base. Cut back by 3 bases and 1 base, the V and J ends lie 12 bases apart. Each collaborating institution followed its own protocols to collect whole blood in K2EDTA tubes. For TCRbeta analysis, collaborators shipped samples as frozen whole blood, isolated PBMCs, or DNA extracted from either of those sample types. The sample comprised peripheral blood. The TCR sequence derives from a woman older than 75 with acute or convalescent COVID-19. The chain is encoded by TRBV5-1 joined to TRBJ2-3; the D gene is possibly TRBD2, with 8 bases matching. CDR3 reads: CASSSGGTGTDTQYF. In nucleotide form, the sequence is TGCGCCAGCAGCTCGGGGGGGACAGGCACAGATACGCAGTATTTT.